Below, one T cell receptor beta chain is given with its context. The antigen remains unidentified. The CDR3 is 15 amino acids. Germline lookup yields CDR1 SGDLS and CDR2 YYNGEE. J lost 5 bases, V lost 6 bases, and 11 bases had no gene match. The PCR made use of 60 Vbeta and 13 Jbeta primers. Method: immunoSEQ multiplex PCR; TCRdb's copy keeps in-frame clones and lacks some. The data show roughly 160,000 clones, 82% seen once. This entry is derived from a study of cytomegalovirus exposure and HLA in healthy donors. Across the whole study: As released early, the data held 80 million to 90 million unique TCRs from HLA-typed donors. Study-level findings and limits: In a later analysis, specific HLA alleles were associated with some 16,000 TCR beta sequences at a 0.05 false discovery rate.

Every donor was a healthy person donating bone marrow. Sequencing input: PBMCs. This TCR came from a male donor in good health and CMV-seropositive. The chain employs TRBV9 and TRBJ1-1; TRBD1 matches at 9 bases. CDR3 coding DNA: TGTGCCAGCACCCCCGTGGACAGGGGCCGGACTGAAGCTTTCTTT. Amino acid sequence: CASTPVDRGRTEAFF.